A selection of T cell receptor beta chains follows, all from one sample in a study of cytomegalovirus exposure and HLA in healthy donors. Method: immunoSEQ multiplex PCR; TCRdb's copy keeps in-frame clones and lacks some. The sample totals about 200,000 clones; its top ten clones hold roughly 1.1%. Input material: PBMCs. These receptors all come from a girl aged 2 to 9 in good health and CMV-seropositive. CDR3s include the opening cysteine and the closing phenylalanine or tryptophan. A D gene is named only where the DNA matches it firmly.

TRBD2	TRBV29-1	TRBJ2-3	CSVEGGGRASGTDTQYF	TGCAGCGTTGAAGGGGGTGGGAGGGCCAGCGGCACAGATACGCAGTATTTT
TRBD1	TRBV19	TRBJ1-4	CASRSPGQIEKLFF	TGTGCCAGCCGCTCCCCGGGACAGATTGAAAAACTGTTTTTT
TRBD1	TRBV29-1	TRBJ1-5	CSVAGTGGDQPQHF	TGCAGCGTGGCCGGGACAGGGGGCGATCAGCCCCAGCATTTT
NA	TRBV10-3	TRBJ1-1	CAISESKGGVTEAFF	TGTGCCATCAGTGAGTCGAAGGGAGGGGTCACTGAAGCTTTCTTT
TRBD2	TRBV10-2	TRBJ2-1	CASSDIGLAGGRVFGEQFF	TGCGCCAGCAGTGACATCGGGCTAGCGGGAGGCCGCGTGTTTGGTGAGCAGTTCTTC
TRBD2	TRBV10-3	TRBJ2-3	CAINSGRAGDTQYF	TGTGCCATCAACAGCGGGAGGGCCGGGGATACGCAGTATTTT
TRBD2	TRBV6-6	TRBJ2-3	CASSRTSGRGGDTQYF	TGTGCCAGCAGTCGGACTAGCGGGAGGGGTGGAGATACGCAGTATTTT
NA	TRBV28	TRBJ2-5	CASSFATPRETQYF	TGTGCCAGCAGTTTTGCAACCCCCCGGGAGACCCAGTACTTC
NA	TRBV27	TRBJ1-5	CASSFRFGAGYQPQHF	TGTGCCAGCAGTTTCAGGTTTGGGGCAGGTTATCAGCCCCAGCATTTT
NA	TRBV11-2	TRBJ2-1	CASSLASYNEQFF	TGTGCCAGCAGCTTAGCCAGTTACAATGAGCAGTTCTTC
NA	TRBV6-5	TRBJ2-7	CASSTGQLALYEQYF	TGTGCCAGCAGTACCGGACAGCTAGCCCTCTACGAGCAGTACTTC
NA	TRBV7-2	TRBJ1-5	CASSLVGANQPQHF	TGTGCCAGCAGCTTAGTTGGGGCCAATCAGCCCCAGCATTTT
NA	TRBV27	TRBJ2-7	CASRSPLSYEQYF	TGTGCCAGCAGGTCCCCGTTATCCTACGAGCAGTACTTC
NA	TRBV28	TRBJ1-2	CASSLGGWYGYTF	TGTGCCAGCAGTCTGGGGGGATGGTATGGCTACACCTTC
NA	TRBV5-1	TRBJ2-7	CASSFATTSSYEQYF	TGCGCCAGCAGCTTCGCGACGACTAGTTCCTACGAGCAGTACTTC
NA	TRBV7-9	TRBJ2-7	CASSLLYEQYF	TGTGCCAGCAGCTTACTATACGAGCAGTACTTC
NA	TRBV30	TRBJ2-7	CAWSWNEGQSYEQYF	TGTGCCTGGAGCTGGAATGAGGGCCAATCCTACGAGCAGTACTTC
TRBD2	TRBV5-4	TRBJ2-7	CASSLRLAGLYEQYF	TGTGCCAGCAGCTTGCGCCTAGCGGGGTTATACGAGCAGTACTTC
NA	TRBV7-9	TRBJ1-2	CASSPPDGGQRYTF	TGTGCCAGCAGCCCACCCGACGGAGGACAGCGCTACACCTTC
TRBD2	TRBV11-3	TRBJ2-3	CASSFGLAGGRTDTQYF	TGTGCCAGCAGCTTCGGACTAGCGGGAGGGCGCACAGATACGCAGTATTTT
TRBD1	TRBV28	TRBJ2-2	CASHRGRTGELFF	TGTGCCAGCCACAGGGGGCGCACCGGGGAGCTGTTTTTT
NA	TRBV7-2	TRBJ1-1	CASSTWRASTEAFF	TGTGCCAGCAGCACCTGGAGGGCTAGCACTGAAGCTTTCTTT
TRBD1	TRBV6-1	TRBJ2-5	CASSATGVGEETQYF	TGTGCCAGCAGTGCAACAGGGGTGGGAGAAGAGACCCAGTACTTC
NA	TRBV7-9	TRBJ1-4	CASSLGGGMSEKLFF	TGTGCCAGCAGCTTAGGTGGGGGCATGAGCGAAAAACTGTTTTTT
NA	TRBV5-6	TRBJ1-3	CASSTGSSNTIYF	TGTGCCAGCAGTACAGGGAGTTCAAACACCATATATTTT
NA	TRBV6-1	TRBJ1-5	CASSEWVGEAQPQHF	TGTGCCAGCAGTGAGTGGGTAGGGGAGGCTCAGCCCCAGCATTTT
TRBD2	TRBV2	TRBJ2-1	CATTTSGSLNDEQFF	TGTGCCACCACGACTAGCGGGTCCCTCAACGATGAGCAGTTCTTC
NA	TRBV6-6	TRBJ2-5	CASSYSQQGETQYF	TGTGCCAGCAGTTACTCTCAGCAGGGAGAGACCCAGTACTTC
NA	TRBV7-6	TRBJ2-7	CASAPNLHEQYF	TGTGCCAGCGCCCCAAACTTGCACGAGCAGTACTTC
TRBD1	TRBV2	TRBJ2-7	CASRRTGISSEQYF	TGTGCCAGCAGAAGGACAGGGATATCGTCCGAGCAGTACTTC
TRBD2	TRBV5-1	TRBJ2-7	CASSPSGGSIYEQYF	TGCGCCAGCAGCCCTTCTGGCGGGAGTATATACGAGCAGTACTTC
TRBD2	TRBV28	TRBJ2-1	CASSLSGDNEQFF	TGTGCCAGCAGTTTAAGCGGGGACAATGAGCAGTTCTTC
NA	TRBV4-1	TRBJ2-2	CASSQPTRTGELFF	TGCGCCAGCAGCCAACCTACTAGGACCGGGGAGCTGTTTTTT
NA	TRBV27	TRBJ2-7	CASIGDEQYF	TGTGCCAGCATCGGAGACGAGCAGTACTTC
TRBD2	TRBV19	TRBJ2-2	CASSHIAGASTGELFF	TGTGCCAGTAGTCATATAGCGGGAGCCTCCACCGGGGAGCTGTTTTTT
NA	TRBV10-1	TRBJ1-1	CASSESDRKAFF	TGCGCCAGCAGTGAGTCTGACAGGAAAGCTTTCTTT
TRBD2	TRBV11-2	TRBJ2-1	CASSSAGTSGSIYNEQFF	TGTGCCAGCAGCTCCGCAGGGACTAGCGGGAGTATCTACAATGAGCAGTTCTTC
TRBD2	TRBV27	TRBJ2-2	CASSFIRTSGDTGELFF	TGTGCCAGCAGTTTTATCAGGACTAGCGGAGACACCGGGGAGCTGTTTTTT
TRBD2	TRBV19	TRBJ2-1	CASSLDAGAGDNEQFF	TGTGCCAGTAGTCTAGACGCGGGAGCCGGGGACAATGAGCAGTTCTTC
TRBD2	TRBV30	TRBJ2-7	CAWSVLRETSGSYEQYF	TGTGCCTGGAGTGTACTTCGGGAGACTAGCGGATCCTACGAGCAGTACTTC
TRBD1	TRBV5-5	TRBJ1-4	CASSPWDRPSSMSQIVFF	TGTGCCAGCAGCCCCTGGGACAGGCCGTCGAGCATGTCCCAAATTGTGTTTTTT
NA	TRBV28	TRBJ1-4	CASSLGGFNEKLFF	TGTGCCAGCAGTTTGGGAGGATTTAATGAAAAACTGTTTTTT
TRBD1	TRBV28	TRBJ2-7	CASKMQGASFYEQYF	TGTGCCAGCAAGATGCAGGGGGCGAGCTTTTACGAGCAGTACTTC
TRBD2	TRBV19	TRBJ2-3	CASSISGRADTQYF	TGTGCCAGTAGTATAAGCGGGAGGGCAGATACGCAGTATTTT
TRBD1	TRBV2	TRBJ1-2	CASKDPQGSPYGYTF	TGTGCCAGCAAAGATCCACAGGGGAGCCCCTATGGCTACACCTTC
TRBD1	TRBV27	TRBJ1-2	CASWGAGGYGYTF	TGTGCCAGCTGGGGGGCAGGGGGTTATGGCTACACCTTC
TRBD1	TRBV13	TRBJ2-5	CASSRRFPGQGTNMYF	TGTGCCAGCAGCCGTCGATTCCCGGGACAGGGTACCAACATGTACTTC
TRBD1	TRBV28	TRBJ1-1	CASSLFWTGNTEAFF	TGTGCCAGCAGTTTATTCTGGACAGGGAACACTGAAGCTTTCTTT
NA	TRBV7-2	TRBJ1-1	CASSLQGMNTEAFF	TGTGCCAGTTCGCTGCAGGGGATGAACACTGAAGCTTTCTTT
TRBD1	TRBV19	TRBJ1-4	CASSNGQDRNEKLFF	TGTGCCAGTAGTAACGGACAGGACCGTAATGAAAAACTGTTTTTT
TRBD2	TRBV7-3	TRBJ2-1	CASSIGLAGGRQFF	TGTGCCAGCAGCATAGGACTAGCGGGTGGTAGGCAGTTCTTC
NA	TRBV28	TRBJ2-3	CASSSPHKSTDTQYF	TGTGCCAGCAGTTCCCCCCACAAGTCCACAGATACGCAGTATTTT
TRBD1	TRBV2	TRBJ1-5	CASRTLPGTATYQPQHF	TGTGCCAGCAGGACTCTTCCCGGGACAGCAACTTATCAGCCCCAGCATTTT
NA	TRBV28	TRBJ2-7	CASSLGLEIYEQYF	TGTGCCAGCAGTTTAGGACTCGAAATCTACGAGCAGTACTTC